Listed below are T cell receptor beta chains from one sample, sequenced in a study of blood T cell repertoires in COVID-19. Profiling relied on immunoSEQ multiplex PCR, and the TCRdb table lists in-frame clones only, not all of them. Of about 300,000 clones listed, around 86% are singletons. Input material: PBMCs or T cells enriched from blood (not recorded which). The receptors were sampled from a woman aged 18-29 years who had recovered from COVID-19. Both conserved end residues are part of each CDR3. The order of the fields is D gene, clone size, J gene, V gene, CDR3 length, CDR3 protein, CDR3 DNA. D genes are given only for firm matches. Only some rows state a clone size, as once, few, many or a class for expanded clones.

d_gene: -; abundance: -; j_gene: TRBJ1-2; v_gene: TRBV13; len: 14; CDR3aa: CASSFLDSRTGYTF; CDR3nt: TGTGCCAGCAGCTTCTTGGACAGTCGAACTGGCTACACCTTC
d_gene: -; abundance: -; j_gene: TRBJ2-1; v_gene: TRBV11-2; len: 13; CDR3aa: CASRRQGYNEQFF; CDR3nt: TGTGCCAGCAGACGGCAGGGCTACAATGAGCAGTTCTTC
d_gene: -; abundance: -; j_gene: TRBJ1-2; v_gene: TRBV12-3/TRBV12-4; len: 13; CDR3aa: CASRGHGGLPLTF; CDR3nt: TGTGCCAGCAGGGGACATGGGGGTCTCCCACTCACCTTC
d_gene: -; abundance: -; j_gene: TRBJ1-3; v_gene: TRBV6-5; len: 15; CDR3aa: CASSKSQFSGNTIYF; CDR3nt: TGTGCCAGCAGTAAGTCACAGTTCTCTGGAAACACCATATATTTT
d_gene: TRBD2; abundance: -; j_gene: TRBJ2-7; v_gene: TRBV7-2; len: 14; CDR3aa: CASSSGLAYYEQYF; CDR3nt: TGTGCCAGCAGCTCCGGACTAGCGTACTACGAGCAGTACTTC
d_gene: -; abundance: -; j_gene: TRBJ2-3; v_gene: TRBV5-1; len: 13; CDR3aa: CASSLDPRDTQYF; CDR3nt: TGCGCCAGCAGCTTGGACCCTAGGGATACGCAGTATTTT
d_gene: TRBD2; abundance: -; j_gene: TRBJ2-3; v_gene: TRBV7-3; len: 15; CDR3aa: CASSNTGLGPDTQYF; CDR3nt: TGTGCCAGCAGCAATACGGGACTAGGACCAGATACGCAGTATTTT
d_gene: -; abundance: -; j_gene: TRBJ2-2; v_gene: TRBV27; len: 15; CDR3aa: CASSFSTGNTGELFF; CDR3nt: TGTGCCAGCAGTTTCTCGACGGGAAACACCGGGGAGCTGTTTTTT
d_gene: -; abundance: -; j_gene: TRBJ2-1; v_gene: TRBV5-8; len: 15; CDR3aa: CASSQVQGSYNEQFF; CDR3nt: TGTGCCAGCAGTCAGGTACAGGGCTCGTACAATGAGCAGTTCTTC
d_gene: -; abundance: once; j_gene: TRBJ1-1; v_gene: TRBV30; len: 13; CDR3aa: CAWSYIRGTEAFF; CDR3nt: TGTGCCTGGAGTTATATAAGAGGGACTGAAGCTTTCTTT
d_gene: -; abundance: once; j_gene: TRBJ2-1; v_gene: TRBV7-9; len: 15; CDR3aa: CASSLAPGGYNEQFF; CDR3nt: TGTGCCAGCAGCTTAGCGCCCGGCGGTTACAATGAGCAGTTCTTC
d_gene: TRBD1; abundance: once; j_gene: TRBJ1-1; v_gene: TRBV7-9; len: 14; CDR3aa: CASSLGQGNTEAFF; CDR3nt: TGTGCCAGCAGCTTGGGACAGGGGAACACTGAAGCTTTCTTT
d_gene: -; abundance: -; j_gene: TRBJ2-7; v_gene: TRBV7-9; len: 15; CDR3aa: CASSLERGRAYEQYF; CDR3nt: TGTGCCAGCAGCTTAGAGAGGGGGAGGGCCTACGAGCAGTACTTC
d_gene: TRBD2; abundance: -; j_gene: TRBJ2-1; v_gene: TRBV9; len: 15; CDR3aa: CASSLSGRRVNEQFF; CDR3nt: TGTGCCAGCTCCCTTAGCGGGAGAAGGGTCAATGAGCAGTTCTTC
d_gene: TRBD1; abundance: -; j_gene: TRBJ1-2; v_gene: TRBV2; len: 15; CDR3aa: CASSVGTDLNYGYTF; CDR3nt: TGTGCCAGCAGTGTGGGGACAGATTTAAACTATGGCTACACCTTC
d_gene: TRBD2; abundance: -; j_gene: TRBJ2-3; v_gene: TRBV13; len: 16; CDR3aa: CASSAERGGSTDTQYF; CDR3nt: TGTGCCAGCAGCGCGGAGCGGGGGGGTAGCACAGATACGCAGTATTTT
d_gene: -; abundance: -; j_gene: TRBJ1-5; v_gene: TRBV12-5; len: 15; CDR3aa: CASGFHSRGNQPQHF; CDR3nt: TGTGCTAGTGGTTTCCACTCCAGGGGAAATCAGCCCCAGCATTTT
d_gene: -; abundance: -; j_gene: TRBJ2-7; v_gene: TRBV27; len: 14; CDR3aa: CASSKGGGTYEQYF; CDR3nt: TGTGCCAGCAGTAAAGGGGGGGGAACCTACGAGCAGTACTTC
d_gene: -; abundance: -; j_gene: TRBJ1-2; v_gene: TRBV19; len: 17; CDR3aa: CASSLFLTGRSNYGYTF; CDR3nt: TGTGCCAGTAGTCTATTCCTGACAGGCCGGTCTAACTATGGCTACACCTTC
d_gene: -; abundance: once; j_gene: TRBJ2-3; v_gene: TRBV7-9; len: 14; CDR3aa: CASLLTESTDTQYF; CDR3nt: TGTGCCTCCCTCTTGACGGAGAGCACAGATACGCAGTATTTT
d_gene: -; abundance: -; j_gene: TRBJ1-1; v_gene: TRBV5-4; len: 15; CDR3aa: CASSFEAGWNTEAFF; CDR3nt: TGTGCCAGCAGCTTCGAGGCCGGGTGGAACACTGAAGCTTTCTTT
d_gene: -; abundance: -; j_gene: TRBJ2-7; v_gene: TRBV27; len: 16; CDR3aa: CASSLLSATANHEQYF; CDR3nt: TGTGCCAGCAGTTTGCTCTCCGCGACAGCTAATCACGAGCAGTACTTC
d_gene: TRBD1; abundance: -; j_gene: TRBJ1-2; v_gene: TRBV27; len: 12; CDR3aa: CASSSNRGGYTF; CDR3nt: TGTGCCAGCAGTTCCAACAGGGGTGGCTACACCTTC
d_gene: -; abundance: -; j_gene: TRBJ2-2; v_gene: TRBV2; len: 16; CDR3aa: CASIPGGSPNTGELFF; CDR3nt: TGTGCCAGCATTCCAGGAGGCAGCCCTAACACCGGGGAGCTGTTTTTT